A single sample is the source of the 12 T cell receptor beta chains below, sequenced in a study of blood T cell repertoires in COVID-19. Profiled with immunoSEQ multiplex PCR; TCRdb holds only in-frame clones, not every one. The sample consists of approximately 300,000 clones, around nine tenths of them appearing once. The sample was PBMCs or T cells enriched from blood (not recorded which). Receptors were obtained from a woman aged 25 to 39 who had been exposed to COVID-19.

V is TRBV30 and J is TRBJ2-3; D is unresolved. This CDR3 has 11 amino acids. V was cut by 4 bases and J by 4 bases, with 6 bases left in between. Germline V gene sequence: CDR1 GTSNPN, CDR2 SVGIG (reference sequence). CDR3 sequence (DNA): TGTGCCTGGACCCTCTCAGATACGCAGTATTTT. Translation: CAWTLSDTQYF. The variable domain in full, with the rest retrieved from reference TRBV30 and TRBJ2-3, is SQTIHQWPATLVQPVGSPLSLECTVEGTSNPNLYWYRQAAGRGLQLLFYSVGIGQISSEVPQNLSASRPQDRQFILSSKKLLLSDSGFYLCAWTLSDTQYFGPGTRLTVL.

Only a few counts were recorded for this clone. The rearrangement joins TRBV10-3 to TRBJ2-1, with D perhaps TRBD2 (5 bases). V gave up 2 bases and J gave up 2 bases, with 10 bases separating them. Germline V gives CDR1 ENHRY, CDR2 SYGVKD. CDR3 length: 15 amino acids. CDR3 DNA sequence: TGTGCCATCAGTGAGCTTGGACTGACCTACAATGAGCAGTTCTTC. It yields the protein CAISELGLTYNEQFF.

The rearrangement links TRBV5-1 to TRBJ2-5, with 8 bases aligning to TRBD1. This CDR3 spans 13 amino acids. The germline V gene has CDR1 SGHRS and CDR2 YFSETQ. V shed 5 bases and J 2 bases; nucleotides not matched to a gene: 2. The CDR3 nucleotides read TGCGCCAGCAGGACAGGGGCGCAAGAGACCCAGTACTTC. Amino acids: CASRTGAQETQYF.

The CDR3 loop is CASSFSGRAETQYF. CDR3 coding DNA: TGTGCCAGCAGTTTTAGCGGGCGGGCGGAGACCCAGTACTTC. This rearrangement joins TRBV27 to TRBJ2-5; 7 bases agree with TRBD2. V trimming: 3 bases; J trimming: 5 bases; junction bases outside the gene matches: 6. Germline V gene sequence: CDR1 MNHEY, CDR2 SMNVEV (reference sequence). This CDR3 contains 14 residues.

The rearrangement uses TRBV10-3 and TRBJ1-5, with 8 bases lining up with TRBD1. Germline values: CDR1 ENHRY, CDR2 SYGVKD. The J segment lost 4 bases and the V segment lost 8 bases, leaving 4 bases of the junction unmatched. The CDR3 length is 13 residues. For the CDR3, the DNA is TGTGCCATCGGTACAGGGGGAAATCAGCCCCAGCATTTT. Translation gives CAIGTGGNQPQHF.

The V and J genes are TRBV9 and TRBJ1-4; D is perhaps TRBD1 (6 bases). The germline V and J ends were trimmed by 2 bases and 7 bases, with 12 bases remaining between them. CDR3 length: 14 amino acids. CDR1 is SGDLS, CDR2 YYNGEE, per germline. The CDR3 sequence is CASSVTGKGEKLFF. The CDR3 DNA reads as TGTGCCAGCAGCGTCACAGGGAAGGGTGAAAAACTGTTTTTT.

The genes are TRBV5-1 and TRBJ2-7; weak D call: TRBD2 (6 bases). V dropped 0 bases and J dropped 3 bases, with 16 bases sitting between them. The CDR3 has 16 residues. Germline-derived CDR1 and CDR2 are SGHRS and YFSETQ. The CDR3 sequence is CASSLGAASGYYEQYF. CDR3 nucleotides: TGCGCCAGCAGCTTGGGGGCTGCCAGCGGGTACTACGAGCAGTACTTC.

The CDR3 DNA sequence: TGCAGCGTCTCCCCGGGGGGAAGGGAAGCTTTCTTT. Protein: CSVSPGGREAFF. V gene TRBV29-1 combines with J gene TRBJ1-1; perhaps TRBD1 as D (5 bases). CDR1 and CDR2 from the germline V gene are SQVTM and ANQGSEA. The V and J ends lost 6 bases and 8 bases respectively, with 16 bases between them. This CDR3 has 12 residues.

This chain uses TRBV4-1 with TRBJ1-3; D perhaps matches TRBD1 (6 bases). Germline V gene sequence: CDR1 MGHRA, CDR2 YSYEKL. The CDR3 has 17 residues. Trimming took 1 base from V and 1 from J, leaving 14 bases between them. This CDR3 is CASSQGSQGRSGNTIYF. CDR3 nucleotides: TGCGCCAGCAGCCAAGGATCTCAGGGGCGGTCTGGAAACACCATATATTTT.

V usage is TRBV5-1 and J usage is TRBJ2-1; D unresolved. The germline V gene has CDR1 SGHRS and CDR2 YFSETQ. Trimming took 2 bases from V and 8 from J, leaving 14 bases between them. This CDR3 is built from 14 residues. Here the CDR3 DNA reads TGCGCCAGCAGCTTCAGAGTACGCAGCGATGAGCAGTTCTTC. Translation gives CASSFRVRSDEQFF.

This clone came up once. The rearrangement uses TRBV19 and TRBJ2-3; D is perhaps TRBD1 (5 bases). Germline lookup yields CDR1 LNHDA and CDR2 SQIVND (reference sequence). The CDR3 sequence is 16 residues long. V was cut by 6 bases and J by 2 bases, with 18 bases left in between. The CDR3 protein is CASSTPGASYTDTQYF. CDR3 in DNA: TGTGCCAGTAGCACCCCTGGGGCTAGTTACACAGATACGCAGTATTTT.

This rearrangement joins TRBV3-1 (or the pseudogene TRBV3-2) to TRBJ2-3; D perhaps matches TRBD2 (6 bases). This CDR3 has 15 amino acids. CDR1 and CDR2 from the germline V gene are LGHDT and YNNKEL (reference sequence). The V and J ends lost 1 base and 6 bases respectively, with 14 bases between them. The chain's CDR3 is CASSQGTTVPDTQYF. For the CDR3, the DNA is TGTGCCAGCAGCCAAGGGACTACCGTCCCGGATACGCAGTATTTT.